What follows describes a single TCR beta chain. Its antigen is unidentified. This record comes from a study of radiotherapy plus CTLA-4 blockade in lung cancer. On the study more broadly: An objective response was seen in around a sixth of patients, and disease control in about 30%.

Profiled with immunoSEQ multiplex PCR; TCRdb holds only in-frame clones, not every one. The sample records over 60,000 clones, 80% to 90% being singletons. With 4 bases clipped from V and 8 bases from J, the junction kept 9 bases outside the gene matches. CDR1 SGHRS and CDR2 YFSETQ come from the germline V gene. This CDR3 region has 16 residues. Whole-study findings and limits: Early blood T cell clone dynamics, with interferon-beta, were reported to best predict response. In blood, after radiotherapy plus ipilimumab, tumor-derived TCR clones expanded.

The source was peripheral blood, collected from a patient treated with radiotherapy plus ipilimumab. The genes are TRBV5-1 and TRBJ2-1, with TRBD2 matching 13 bases. The clonotype originates from a human donor with non-small cell lung cancer that progressed on radiotherapy plus ipilimumab. The CDR3 is CASSPTTSGRVYEQFF. As DNA, the CDR3 is TGCGCCAGCAGCCCCACCACTAGCGGGAGGGTCTATGAGCAGTTCTTC.